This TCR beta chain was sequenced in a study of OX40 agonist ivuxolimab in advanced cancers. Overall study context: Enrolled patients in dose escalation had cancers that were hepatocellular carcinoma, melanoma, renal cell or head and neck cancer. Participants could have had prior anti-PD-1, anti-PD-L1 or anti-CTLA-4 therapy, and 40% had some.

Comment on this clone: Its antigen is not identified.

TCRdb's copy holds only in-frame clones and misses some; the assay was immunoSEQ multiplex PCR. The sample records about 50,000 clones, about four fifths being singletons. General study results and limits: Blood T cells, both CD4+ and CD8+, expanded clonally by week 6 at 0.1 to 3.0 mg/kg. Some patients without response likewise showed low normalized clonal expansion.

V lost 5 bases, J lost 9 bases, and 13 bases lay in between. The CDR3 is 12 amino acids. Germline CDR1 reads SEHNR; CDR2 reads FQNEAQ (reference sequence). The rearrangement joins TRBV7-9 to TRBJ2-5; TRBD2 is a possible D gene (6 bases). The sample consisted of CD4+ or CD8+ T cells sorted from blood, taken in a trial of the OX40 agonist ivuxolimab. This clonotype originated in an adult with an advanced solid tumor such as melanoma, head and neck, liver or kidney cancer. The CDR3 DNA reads TGTGCCAGCAGCGACGACCGGGACTCCCAGTACTTC. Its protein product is CASSDDRDSQYF.